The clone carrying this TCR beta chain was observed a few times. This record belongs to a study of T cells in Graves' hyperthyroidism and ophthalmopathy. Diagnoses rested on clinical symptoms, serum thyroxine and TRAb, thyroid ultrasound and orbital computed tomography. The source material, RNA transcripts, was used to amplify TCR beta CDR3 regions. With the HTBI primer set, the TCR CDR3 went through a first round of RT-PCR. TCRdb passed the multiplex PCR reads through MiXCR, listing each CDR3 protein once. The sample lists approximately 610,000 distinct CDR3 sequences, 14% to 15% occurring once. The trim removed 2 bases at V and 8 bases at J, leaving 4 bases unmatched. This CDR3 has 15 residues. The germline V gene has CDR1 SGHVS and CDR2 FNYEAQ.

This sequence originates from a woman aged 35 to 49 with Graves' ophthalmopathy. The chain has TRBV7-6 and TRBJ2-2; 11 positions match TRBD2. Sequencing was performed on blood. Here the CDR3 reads CASSLPSGRSGELFF. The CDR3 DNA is TGTGCCAGCAGCTTACCTAGCGGGAGGTCGGGGGAGCTGTTTTTT.